The 11 T cell receptor beta chains reported below all come from one sample, sequenced in a study of blood T cell repertoires in COVID-19. Generated by immunoSEQ multiplex PCR, the TCRdb table keeps only in-frame clones and is missing some. The table shows approximately 61,000 clones, with approximately 80% occurring only once. The sequencing input was peripheral blood. The receptors shown here come from a human donor in a cohort sampled during active COVID-19.

The chain has TRBV6-6 and TRBJ2-7, with 8 bases that match TRBD2. Germline V gene lookup returns CDR1 MNHNY and CDR2 SVGAGI (reference sequence). V dropped 0 bases and J dropped 5; count of bases not matched to a gene: 3. This CDR3 spans 14 amino acids. The CDR3 here is CASSYSSGGNEQYF. The CDR3 coding sequence is TGTGCCAGCAGTTACTCGTCGGGGGGGAACGAGCAGTACTTC.

This clone came up a few times. The chain recombines TRBV20-1 with TRBJ2-3, with 8 bases lining up with TRBD2. Germline V gives CDR1 DFQATT, CDR2 SNEGSKA (reference sequence). Trimming removed 3 bases from V and 7 bases from J; junction bases left unmatched: 6. The CDR3 covers 13 residues. The CDR3 is CSASIGTRNTQYF. The CDR3 DNA is TGCAGTGCTAGTATCGGGACTAGGAATACGCAGTATTTT.

The chain recombines TRBV6-5 with TRBJ1-1; 11 bases are shared with TRBD1. Germline assignment: CDR1 MNHEY and CDR2 SVGAGI. Losses at the gene ends were 7 bases for V and 4 bases for J; bases not matched to a gene: 5. There are 14 residues in the CDR3. The CDR3, as DNA: TGTGCCAGCATTTCCGGGACAGGGGGCACTGAAGCTTTCTTT. Residues: CASISGTGGTEAFF.

The chain joins TRBV5-1 to TRBJ1-1, with D hard to call. The germline V gene encodes CDR1 SGHRS and CDR2 YFSETQ. V lost 3 bases, J lost 0 bases, and 6 bases lay in between. CDR3 length: 13 amino acids. CDR3 nucleotide sequence: TGCGCCAGCAGCTACATACTGAACACTGAAGCTTTCTTT. Amino acids: CASSYILNTEAFF.

The rearrangement links TRBV7-4 to TRBJ1-5; tentative D call: TRBD1 (6 bases). The CDR3 contains 17 residues. In germline, CDR1 is SGHVT, CDR2 SQSDAQ. Between the trimmed V and J ends, which lost 5 bases and 3 bases, there was a span of 20 bases. CDR3 nucleotide sequence: TGTGCCAGCAGCCCCCACCCGGGGGGCAGGAACAATCAGCCCCAGCATTTT. It is translated as CASSPHPGGRNNQPQHF.

The chain links TRBV2 to TRBJ2-2, with 8 bases that match TRBD1. The CDR3 consists of 16 residues. The V and J ends lost 3 bases and 4 bases, in that order; junction bases with no gene match: 7. Germline-derived CDR1 and CDR2 are SNHLY and FYNNEI. This CDR3 reads CASSDPTGGGTGELFF. In DNA, the CDR3 is TGTGCCAGCAGTGACCCAACAGGGGGAGGCACCGGGGAGCTGTTTTTT.

The chain links TRBV10-3 to TRBJ2-3; 8 nucleotides align to TRBD2. Germline V gene sequence: CDR1 ENHRY, CDR2 SYGVKD. This CDR3 has 13 residues. Unmatched junction bases numbered 2, after V lost 7 bases and J lost 2 bases. The CDR3 protein is CAITGGVTDTQYF. CDR3 DNA sequence: TGTGCCATCACGGGAGGGGTCACAGATACGCAGTATTTT.

This clone was detected ten times or more. The sample contains more than one DNA sequence encoding this CDR3. The gene calls are TRBV6-5 and TRBJ1-2; D is perhaps TRBD1 (5 bases). Trimming took 5 bases from V and 1 from J, leaving 8 bases between them. Germline assignment: CDR1 MNHEY and CDR2 SVGAGI. The CDR3 length is 13 residues. CDR3 loop: CASSPTVNYGYTF. The CDR3 nucleotides are TGTGCCAGCAGTCCGACAGTTAACTATGGCTACACCTTC.

This chain links TRBV5-6 with TRBJ2-3; 10 bases are shared with TRBD2. With V trimmed by 3 bases and J by 5 bases, 6 bases remained unmatched. CDR1 is SGHDT, CDR2 YYEEEE, per germline. This CDR3 region has 15 residues. As DNA, the CDR3 is TGTGCCAGCAGCTCCCTAGCGGGGGTGGGAGATACGCAGTATTTT. This sequence encodes CASSSLAGVGDTQYF.

This clone was seen more than once but under ten times. The chain links TRBV28 to TRBJ1-4; maybe TRBD1 (5 bases). V shed 2 bases and J shed 7 bases, with 11 bases lying between them. This CDR3 is built from 14 residues. Germline V gene lookup returns CDR1 MDHEN and CDR2 SYDVKM. CDR3 in amino acids: CASSLRQGGEKLFF. DNA of the CDR3: TGTGCCAGCAGTTTAAGGCAGGGTGGTGAAAAACTGTTTTTT. Supplemented by reference TRBV28 and TRBJ1-4, the full variable domain reads DVKVTQSSRYLVKRTGEKVFLECVQDMDHENMFWYRQDPGLGLRLIYFSYDVKMKEKGDIPEGYSVSREKKERFSLILESASTNQTSMYLCASSLRQGGEKLFFGSGTQLSVL.

The rearrangement joins TRBV28 to TRBJ2-1; 14 bases are shared with TRBD2. Per germline, CDR1 MDHEN and CDR2 SYDVKM. Germline trimming cut 5 bases from V and 9 bases from J; bases unmatched to any gene: 6. This CDR3 is 15 amino acids long. The CDR3: CASSPRLAGGGEQFF. CDR3 nucleotide sequence: TGTGCCAGCAGTCCAAGACTAGCGGGAGGGGGTGAGCAGTTCTTC. Full variable domain (remainder filled in from reference TRBV28 and TRBJ2-1): DVKVTQSSRYLVKRTGEKVFLECVQDMDHENMFWYRQDPGLGLRLIYFSYDVKMKEKGDIPEGYSVSREKKERFSLILESASTNQTSMYLCASSPRLAGGGEQFFGPGTRLTVL.